This paragraph covers one TCR beta chain sequence. This clonotype occurred a few times. Its antigen is not yet known. One base away there is no much larger clone; base qualities are not given. This entry is derived from a study of molecular identifiers for immune sequencing clone quantification (dated 2018 in TCRdb). Broadly, across the study: For a replicate experiment, the RNA from either approximately 20,000 or 100,000 naive CD8 T cells was divided into five aliquots, and four of those aliquots went on to sequencing. CD8 T cells were used in a methods study to benchmark molecular-identifier clustering-based TCR repertoire sequencing (MIDCIRS) and TCR RNA copy counting. General conclusions and limits of the study: When barcode sub-clustering was left out, chimeric consensus sequences inflated TCR diversity, with chimeras reaching as high as 47%. In CMV-specific effector cells, clones with more than 20 RNA copies contained over 97% of molecules, whereas in naive cells such clones contained under 1% of molecules. Spiked-in Jurkat TCR RNA equivalent to a single cell was reported to be detectable even among some 910,000 naive CD8 T cells. Approximately 2.7 recovered TCR RNA copies per cell were obtained by modeling, versus around 10 by digital PCR, implying a capture efficiency of approximately 27%. The sizes of highly expanded clones could end up underestimated when identical TCR molecules share a barcode. The naive libraries included spiked-in Jurkat TCR RNA (roughly nine copies' worth), and this RNA is not part of the donor repertoire.

From the cysteine up to the phenylalanine, the CDR3 has a length of 15 residues. The sequence is cut down to CDR3 DNA, 45 bases in frame from base 1. CDR1 and CDR2 were assigned from the germline V gene as SGDLS and YYNGEE. V loses 3 bases at its end and J loses 5 bases; junction bases beyond the gene matches: 9. The receptor library was made with PCR. The reads were generated on an Illumina HiSeq 4000. Bulk TCR libraries were generated as previously described, with the TCR primers listed in Table S5 used. Total RNA was purified with the Qiagen AllPrep DNA/RNA kit. Before analysis, reads from multiple sequencing runs of the same library were pooled. As for how the authors treated the data: Only reads with exact TCR constant sequence were kept, trimmed to 150 nt, and grouped by their 12-nt molecular barcodes. Reads in each barcode group were sub-clustered using a 15% Levenshtein threshold, and a quality-weighted consensus sequence was built for each RNA molecule. Non-functional sequences were filtered out, along with any lower-count sequence sitting one edit away from another sequence. Based on a fit of two negative binomial distributions, barcode sub-clusters having less than 20% of the maximum read count were discarded. Starting from the raw public reads, TCRdb applied fastp trimming at Q25, assembled clones with MiXCR and retained in-frame beta chains. Merged by CDR3 protein, the rows form single entries marked with the most common genes and DNA. For this entry, the V and J calls and clone size follow TCRdb and not the study's own pipeline. Recorded for this sample are under 650,000 distinct CDR3 sequences; 15% to 20% of them occurred a single time. The ten largest make up 0.85% of the sample.

Libraries of naive CD8 T cells were built from approximately 22,000 to 940,000 sorted cells, with 10%, 30% or 50% of the purified RNA used. Naive CD8 T cells, defined as CD8+CD4-CCR7+CD45RA+, were FACS-sorted into RLT Plus buffer on a BD FACSAria II. To test detection sensitivity, Jurkat RNA equal to approximately 10 TCR copies was added to samples of roughly 18,000-1,100,000 naive CD8 T cells. Enrichment of CD8 T cells was done with RosetteSep CD8+ T Cell Enrichment Cocktail plus Ficoll-Paque, and ACK red cell lysis came afterward. This receptor was taken from a human donor in good health. Some libraries in this study had Jurkat cell RNA spiked in. Specimen: naive CD8+ T cells from blood, with Jurkat cell RNA spiked in. The cell subset or site label, read with the paper, signifies: FACS-sorted CD8+CD4-CCR7+CD45RA+ naive T cells. The sequence links TRBV9 to TRBJ2-7; 9 central bases correspond to TRBD2. Here is the DNA: TGTGCCAGCAGCGCCCTTTTAGCGGGAGCAGACGAGCAGTACTTC. It translates as CASSALLAGADEQYF.